The rows below give T cell receptor beta chains drawn from one sample of a study of shared clonotypes between healthy human individuals. Repertoires were generated with immunoSEQ multiplex PCR, while TCRdb's copy carries only in-frame clones and drops some. The sample holds approximately 2.4 million clones, approximately 96% seen once. The sample comprised naive CD4+ T cells sorted from blood. Every receptor here comes from a man aged 18 to 29 in good health. Both conserved end residues are trimmed from each CDR3. Rows may omit the clone size; those that give it use once, few, many or a size class.

j_call | clone_size | cdr3_length | v_call | cdr3_aa
TRBJ2-1 | NA | 12 | TRBV7-2 | ASNKDGPYNEQF
TRBJ2-3 | NA | 13 | TRBV13 | ASSLTGPTRDTQY
TRBJ1-6 | NA | 10 | TRBV7-9 | ASSLGNSPLH
TRBJ2-3 | NA | 18 | TRBV4-1 | ASSQRVRASGGVDTDTQY
TRBJ2-7 | NA | 12 | TRBV6-5 | ASRRTSGGSEQY
TRBJ1-3 | NA | 16 | TRBV5-6 | ASSPYFHTGEPGNTIY
TRBJ1-1 | NA | 12 | TRBV10-3 | AITSGGMNTEAF
TRBJ2-7 | NA | 9 | TRBV29-1 | SAYRGKEQY
TRBJ2-3 | NA | 15 | TRBV27 | ASSSGLAGGITDTQY
TRBJ1-4 | NA | 10 | TRBV28 | ASSLSWEKLF
TRBJ2-2 | NA | 13 | TRBV9 | ASSVDRGLGGELF
TRBJ2-7 | NA | 12 | TRBV7-2 | ASEPDGRPYEQY
TRBJ2-1 | NA | 14 | TRBV1 | TSSQTTSGSSGEQF
TRBJ2-7 | NA | 14 | TRBV11-3 | ASSLDKAISSYEQY
TRBJ2-7 | NA | 9 | TRBV20-1 | SAPKDYEQY
TRBJ2-7 | NA | 7 | TRBV21-1 | ASRLPQY
TRBJ1-3 | NA | 17 | TRBV27 | ASSPGVADLHFSGNTIY
TRBJ2-7 | NA | 10 | TRBV6-5 | ASRPDSYEQY
TRBJ2-1 | NA | 14 | TRBV5-1 | ASSLGVSSSYNEQF
TRBJ1-1 | NA | 12 | TRBV6-1 | ASSSSWSNTEAF
TRBJ1-5 | once | 11 | TRBV5-6 | ASSLDNNQPQH
TRBJ2-2 | NA | 14 | TRBV14 | ASSQGGILNTGELF
TRBJ2-3 | NA | 11 | TRBV30 | AWSVLRADTQY
TRBJ2-7 | NA | 12 | TRBV6-5 | ASRPGQGRYEQY
TRBJ2-5 | NA | 13 | TRBV28 | ASRNRDSYQETQY
TRBJ2-1 | NA | 9 | TRBV5-1 | ASGGTDEQF
TRBJ1-1 | NA | 13 | TRBV11-1 | ASSPGQLGNTEAF
TRBJ1-1 | once | 10 | TRBV6-1 | ASSDVRVEAF
TRBJ1-3 | NA | 12 | TRBV10-2 | ASSQHVSGNTIY
TRBJ1-2 | NA | 12 | TRBV28 | ASSLSEEGYGYT
TRBJ1-2 | NA | 11 | TRBV30 | AWKRGGGYGYT
TRBJ1-5 | NA | 12 | TRBV28 | ASSFGGSDQPQH
TRBJ1-1 | NA | 11 | TRBV10-3 | ATGQGYDTEAF
TRBJ2-5 | NA | 9 | TRBV27 | ASSLGQTQY
TRBJ2-7 | NA | 12 | TRBV7-2 | ASSLGSWPYEQY
TRBJ2-3 | NA | 16 | TRBV29-1 | SVGRPRGQQFGTDTQY
TRBJ1-1 | once | 16 | TRBV11-2 | ASSLTPDRANWNTEAF
TRBJ1-6 | NA | 12 | TRBV28 | ASSLQGGNSPLH
TRBJ1-3 | NA | 13 | TRBV2 | ASSRDSPGGNTIY
TRBJ1-1 | NA | 12 | TRBV29-1 | SVTLTDPNTEAF
TRBJ2-5 | NA | 13 | TRBV5-1 | ASSLGPEGLETQY
TRBJ1-5 | NA | 11 | TRBV6-6 | ASSSGFNQPQH